This T cell receptor (beta chain) was observed in a study of blood T cell repertoires in COVID-19. About the research overall: COVID-19 samples, acute and convalescent, were from the United States, Italy and Spain. T cells, B-cell-depleted T cells, or PBMCs provided the cDNA or gDNA that served as material.

As handled by the study authors: Estimation of nucleated cell counts relied on the amplification of reference gene primers. Libraries were prepared by immunoSEQ multiplex PCR; TCRdb keeps only in-frame clonotypes and omits some of them. The V and J calls and clone size are taken from that table; D and trimming were inferred from the DNA. The table shows some 200,000 clones, with around 88% occurring only once. This CDR3 has 16 amino acids. Germline lookup yields CDR1 SGHAT and CDR2 FQNNGV. Losses at the gene ends were 5 bases for V and 7 bases for J; bases not matched to a gene: 10. The chain is built from TRBV11-2 and TRBJ2-1; the match to TRBD2 covers 11 bases. Sequences were obtained from peripheral blood. The TCR comes from a man between 18 and 35 years old with active or convalescent COVID-19. Written as DNA, the CDR3 is TGTGCCAGCAGCCCGAGTCTAGCGGGAGGTAGAAATGAGCAGTTCTTC. Translating gives CASSPSLAGGRNEQFF.